These 17 T cell receptor beta chains originate from one sample sequenced in a study of PD-1 blockade in classical Hodgkin lymphoma. The protocol was immunoSEQ multiplex PCR, while the TCRdb copy is restricted to in-frame clones and leaves out a portion. In the table there are almost 30,000 clones, about 82% of which are singletons. The time point: cycle 4 day 1 (C4D1), after 6 weeks of nivolumab. Autologous stem cell transplantation was followed by relapse in every patient, and brentuximab vedotin exposure varied. Negative selection with magnetic separation was used to purify CD4+ T cells from thawed PBMCs. The sequencing used CD4+ T cells from blood, collected before the fourth cycle of nivolumab. Source of these receptors: a human donor with classical Hodgkin lymphoma.

The chain recombines TRBV28 with TRBJ2-1; 13 bases map to TRBD2. From germline, CDR1 is MDHEN and CDR2 SYDVKM. V was pared by 6 bases and J by 6 bases, with 2 bases of the junction left unmatched. This CDR3 has 14 amino acids. The CDR3 loop reads CASRLAGGVNEQFF. CDR3 nucleotides: TGTGCCAGCAGACTAGCGGGGGGGGTCAATGAGCAGTTCTTC.

This clone was observed once. The chain uses TRBV19 and TRBJ2-2; 8 bases line up with TRBD1. The CDR3 totals 15 residues. V was clipped by 2 bases and J by 7 bases; unmatched bases: 6. The germline V gene has CDR1 LNHDA and CDR2 SQIVND (reference sequence). CDR3 coding DNA: TGTGCCAGTAGTATACGACAGGGGTTTGGCGGGGAGCTGTTTTTT. This encodes CASSIRQGFGGELFF.

This sequence joins TRBV5-1 and TRBJ2-7; D ambiguous. From germline, CDR1 is SGHRS and CDR2 YFSETQ. With 4 bases removed from V and 2 bases from J, the gap between germline ends came to 13 bases. The CDR3 is made up of 14 amino acids. The CDR3 loop is CASSRALSTYEQYF. The CDR3 DNA reads TGCGCCAGCAGCCGGGCTCTCTCGACCTACGAGCAGTACTTC. Drawing the rest from reference TRBV5-1 and TRBJ2-7, the complete variable domain is KAGVTQTPRYLIKTRGQQVTLSCSPISGHRSVSWYQQTPGQGLQFLFEYFSETQRNKGNFPGRFSGRQFSNSRSEMNVSTLELGDSALYLCASSRALSTYEQYFGPGTRLTVT.

The J gene is TRBJ2-5, the V gene TRBV5-1; D assignment may be TRBD1 or TRBD2 (6 bases each). V lost 0 bases to trimming and J lost 5 bases, with 14 bases between them. The CDR3 has 15 residues. The V gene's germline CDR1 is SGHRS and CDR2 YFSETQ. In DNA, the CDR3 is TGCGCCAGCAGCTTGGGTAGACTAGGGGGGGAGACCCAGTACTTC. It is translated as CASSLGRLGGETQYF. Supplemented by reference TRBV5-1 and TRBJ2-5, the full variable domain reads KAGVTQTPRYLIKTRGQQVTLSCSPISGHRSVSWYQQTPGQGLQFLFEYFSETQRNKGNFPGRFSGRQFSNSRSEMNVSTLELGDSALYLCASSLGRLGGETQYFGPGTRLLVL.

The CDR3 sequence is CAWSTYRLATGNTEAFF. DNA for the CDR3: TGTGCCTGGAGTACCTACCGCCTTGCGACAGGGAACACTGAAGCTTTCTTT. The chain uses TRBV30 and TRBJ1-1; D may be TRBD1 (6 bases). CDR3 length: 17 amino acids. Deletions cut 2 bases from V and 1 base from J, with 20 bases between. Per germline, CDR1 GTSNPN and CDR2 SVGIG (reference sequence).

J is TRBJ2-5 and V is TRBV5-1; 10 nucleotides match TRBD1. Germline-derived CDR1 and CDR2 are SGHRS and YFSETQ. J was trimmed by 4 bases and V by 0 bases; bases with no gene match: 3. CDR3 length: 15 amino acids. The CDR3 is CASSLGTGGSETQYF. The CDR3 bases are TGCGCCAGCAGCTTGGGGACAGGGGGATCAGAGACCCAGTACTTC.

This clone was counted only a few times. J is TRBJ1-4 and V is TRBV11-2; D call uncertain. This CDR3 is 13 amino acids long. The germline gives CDR1 SGHAT, CDR2 FQNNGV. Trimming pared 4 bases from V and 8 bases from J, leaving 11 bases between. The DNA for the CDR3 is TGTGCCAGCAGCTCTCGGATCGGGGAAAAACTGTTTTTT. It yields the protein CASSSRIGEKLFF.

The chain combines TRBV9 with TRBJ1-3, with 7 positions matching TRBD1. There are 14 residues in the CDR3. Germline values: CDR1 SGDLS, CDR2 YYNGEE. The trim removed 3 bases at V and 2 bases at J, leaving 2 bases unmatched. The CDR3 loop is CASSAGTAGNTIYF. The CDR3 DNA follows: TGTGCCAGCAGCGCGGGGACAGCTGGAAACACCATATATTTT.

This clone has a handful of counts. V and J are TRBV5-1 and TRBJ2-7, with 9 bases that match TRBD1. Germline trimming cut 6 bases from V and 6 bases from J; bases unmatched to any gene: 10. CDR3 size: 14 residues. Germline V gene sequence: CDR1 SGHRS, CDR2 YFSETQ. The CDR3 protein is CASNQGTGLSEQYF. As DNA, the CDR3 is TGCGCCAGCAACCAAGGGACAGGGCTCTCCGAGCAGTACTTC.

This clone has more than one count but fewer than ten. The chain joins TRBV7-9 to TRBJ1-2; 7 bases match TRBD1. From germline, CDR1 is SEHNR and CDR2 FQNEAQ (reference sequence). Trimming removed 5 bases from V and 3 bases from J; junction bases left unmatched: 9. The CDR3 is made up of 15 amino acids. The CDR3 coding sequence is TGTGCCAGCAGCCTCCTCGACAGGGAAGACTATGGCTACACCTTC. This codes for CASSLLDREDYGYTF. Supplemented by reference TRBV7-9 and TRBJ1-2, the full variable domain reads DTGVSQNPRHKITKRGQNVTFRCDPISEHNRLYWYRQTLGQGPEFLTYFQNEAQLEKSRLLSDRFSAERPKGSFSTLEIQRTEQGDSAMYLCASSLLDREDYGYTFGSGTRLTVV.

The V call is TRBV5-1, the J call TRBJ1-1; a possible D gene is TRBD1 (6 bases). Germline CDR1 reads SGHRS; CDR2 reads YFSETQ. The CDR3 sequence is 14 residues long. Trimming took 4 bases from V and 1 from J, leaving 11 bases between them. The CDR3 DNA reads TGCGCCAGCAGCCCGGACAGCCCGAACACTGAAGCTTTCTTT. The encoded protein is CASSPDSPNTEAFF.

This chain uses TRBV5-1 with TRBJ1-3; D is perhaps TRBD1 (5 bases). V was trimmed by 2 bases and J by 7 bases, leaving 13 bases between them. The CDR3 length is 14 residues. Per the germline V gene, CDR1 is SGHRS and CDR2 is YFSETQ. CDR3 protein: CASSFGREGNTIYF. The CDR3 DNA reads TGCGCCAGCAGCTTTGGCAGGGAAGGCAACACCATATATTTT.

The CDR3 sequence is CASSLRLGQGFGGNQPQHF. CDR3 nucleotide sequence: TGTGCCAGCAGCCTCCGCCTGGGACAGGGGTTTGGCGGCAATCAGCCCCAGCATTTT. This rearrangement joins TRBV5-6 to TRBJ1-5; 10 bases fit TRBD1. V was clipped by 4 bases and J by 2 bases; unmatched bases: 15. The CDR3 has 19 residues. CDR1 is SGHDT, CDR2 YYEEEE, per germline.

The rearrangement links TRBV28 to TRBJ2-1; 7 bases match TRBD1. Trimming took 6 bases from V and 5 from J; bases not matched to a gene: 4. Germline V gene data show CDR1 as MDHEN and CDR2 as SYDVKM. The CDR3 has 13 amino acids. The CDR3 loop is CASRPDRDNEQFF. The CDR3 region has the DNA TGTGCCAGCAGGCCCGACAGGGACAATGAGCAGTTCTTC. Looking up the rest from reference TRBV28 and TRBJ2-1 gives the full variable domain: DVKVTQSSRYLVKRTGEKVFLECVQDMDHENMFWYRQDPGLGLRLIYFSYDVKMKEKGDIPEGYSVSREKKERFSLILESASTNQTSMYLCASRPDRDNEQFFGPGTRLTVL.

Comments on this clone: This same CDR3 is encoded by further DNA sequences in the sample. This chain links TRBV7-8 with TRBJ1-1; D is unresolved. The V gene lost 1 base and the J gene lost 2 bases, with 8 bases spanning the gap. CDR1 is SGHVS, CDR2 FQNEAQ, per germline. This CDR3 contains 14 residues. The chain's CDR3 is CASSLVAGNTEAFF. The CDR3 DNA sequence: TGTGCCAGCAGCTTAGTCGCAGGCAACACTGAAGCTTTCTTT.

This clone was recorded a few times. V and J are TRBV11-1 and TRBJ1-2; D ambiguous. V dropped 3 bases and J dropped 7 bases, with 6 bases sitting between them. The CDR3 length is 11 residues. Per the germline V gene, CDR1 is SGHAT and CDR2 is FQDESV (reference sequence). The DNA for the CDR3 is TGTGCCAGCAGCTTTCGGGGTGGCTACACCTTC. Translation: CASSFRGGYTF.

This sequence joins TRBV18 and TRBJ2-7; D remains unclear. Per germline, CDR1 KGHSH and CDR2 LQKENI. V dropped 1 base and J dropped 0 bases, with 7 bases sitting between them. This CDR3 contains 14 residues. CDR3 in amino acids: CASSPRGSSYEQYF. The CDR3 DNA reads TGTGCCAGCTCACCACGTGGCAGCTCCTACGAGCAGTACTTC. The variable domain in full, completed from reference TRBV18 and TRBJ2-7, reads NAGVMQNPRHLVRRRGQEARLRCSPMKGHSHVYWYRQLPEEGLKFMVYLQKENIIDESGMPKERFSAEFPKEGPSILRIQQVVRGDSAAYFCASSPRGSSYEQYFGPGTRLTVT.